The 27 T cell receptor beta chains given below trace back to one sample, sequenced in a study of T cell responses to AZD1222 COVID-19 vaccine. Profiled with immunoSEQ multiplex PCR; TCRdb holds only in-frame clones, not every one. This table has more than 100,000 clones, about 93% appearing once. The sequencing here drew on peripheral blood, taken on day 0 of AZD1222 vaccination. All receptors come from an adult in good health.

Regarding this clone: Other DNA sequences in the sample encode the same CDR3. This rearrangement joins TRBV5-1 to TRBJ1-2; TRBD1 agrees at 8 bases. J was trimmed by 3 bases and V by 4 bases; bases with no gene match: 5. Germline loops: CDR1 SGHRS, CDR2 YFSETQ. The CDR3 covers 14 residues. CDR3: CASSLGQGDYGYTF. As DNA, the CDR3 is TGCGCCAGCAGCCTCGGACAGGGCGACTATGGCTACACCTTC.

The gene calls are TRBV4-2 and TRBJ2-7; the D gene could be TRBD1 or TRBD2 (6 bases each). V lost 0 bases and J 0 bases, leaving 12 bases between the germline ends. Germline CDR1 reads LGHNA; CDR2 reads YNFKEQ. This CDR3 region has 16 residues. Written as DNA, the CDR3 is TGTGCCAGCAGCCAAGATGGGGGCGGGACCTCCTACGAGCAGTACTTC. Protein: CASSQDGGGTSYEQYF.

This clone has just one count. This chain joins TRBV6-5 and TRBJ1-2; TRBD1 matches 8 bases. CDR3 length equals 15 residues. V dropped 2 bases and J dropped 4; count of bases not matched to a gene: 6. Germline V gene sequence: CDR1 MNHEY, CDR2 SVGAGI. The CDR3 loop reads CASSYGQGLSYGYTF. The CDR3 DNA sequence: TGTGCCAGCAGTTACGGACAGGGTTTGAGCTATGGCTACACCTTC.

The chain employs TRBV6-1 and TRBJ2-3; 11 nucleotides align to TRBD2. V shed 3 bases, J shed 2 bases, and the junction held 7 bases outside the gene matches. The CDR3 runs to 17 residues. Germline CDR1 MNHNS, CDR2 SASEGT. CDR3 DNA: TGTGCCAGCAGTGACCATCTAGCGGGGGGCCTCACAGATACGCAGTATTTT. Its protein is CASSDHLAGGLTDTQYF.

The chain recombines TRBV6-5 with TRBJ1-1; D is unclear. The CDR3 has 13 amino acids. The germline V gene encodes CDR1 MNHEY and CDR2 SVGAGI. V gave up 8 bases and J gave up 1 base, with 11 bases separating them. The CDR3 loop is CASSSNKNTEAFF. The DNA of the CDR3 is TGTGCCAGCTCGAGCAACAAGAACACTGAAGCTTTCTTT.

V usage is TRBV11-2 and J usage is TRBJ2-3; D is possibly TRBD2 (6 bases). Germline V gives CDR1 SGHAT, CDR2 FQNNGV. Trimming took off 4 bases at V and 2 bases at J, with 13 bases between the two ends. This CDR3 is 15 amino acids long. CDR3 nucleotides: TGTGCCAGCAGCTCACCGGGGGAGCCCACAGATACGCAGTATTTT. This gives the protein CASSSPGEPTDTQYF.

The chain joins TRBV29-1 to TRBJ1-1; D not resolved. Between the trimmed V and J ends, which lost 7 bases and 2 bases, there was a span of 5 bases. Looked up from germline, CDR1 is SQVTM and CDR2 is ANQGSEA. The CDR3 is made up of 10 amino acids. For the CDR3, the DNA is TGCAGCGCCGCCAACACTGAAGCTTTCTTT. It encodes CSAANTEAFF.

The chain couples TRBV6-5 to TRBJ1-2, with D hard to call. Germline V CDR1 and CDR2: MNHEY, SVGAGI. V was clipped by 9 bases and J by 5 bases, with 10 bases between them. This CDR3 contains 11 residues. The DNA for the CDR3 is TGTGCCAGTCAGACGGTTTATGGCTACACCTTC. As protein: CASQTVYGYTF.

This clone was seen a single time. This CDR3 reads CASSQGAAIEQFF. The CDR3 DNA is TGTGCCAGCAGCCAAGGGGCGGCTATTGAGCAGTTCTTC. The V call is TRBV3-1 (or the pseudogene TRBV3-2), the J call TRBJ2-1; D gene unclear. V lost 1 base to trimming and J lost 9 bases, with 10 bases between them. Looked up from germline, CDR1 is LGHDT and CDR2 is YNNKEL (reference sequence). This CDR3 comprises 13 residues.

The rearrangement links TRBV19 to TRBJ1-2; TRBD1 agrees at 7 bases. Germline values: CDR1 LNHDA, CDR2 SQIVND (reference sequence). The CDR3 consists of 15 residues. Trimming took 7 bases from V and 6 from J; bases not matched to a gene: 14. The DNA for the CDR3 is TGTGCCAGTATCGCACAGGGGAAGGGGCATCATGGCTACACCTTC. It encodes CASIAQGKGHHGYTF.

The chain recombines TRBV6-5 with TRBJ2-1; possible D gene TRBD2, 6 bases. V lost 2 bases to trimming and J lost 10 bases, with 12 bases between them. The CDR3 extends over 13 amino acids. CDR1 MNHEY and CDR2 SVGAGI come from the germline V gene. CDR3: CASSYGAGREQFF. The CDR3 coding sequence is TGTGCCAGCAGTTACGGGGCGGGACGGGAGCAGTTCTTC.

The rearrangement joins TRBV29-1 to TRBJ2-7; 10 bases align to TRBD1. The V gene end was trimmed by 6 bases and the J gene end by 5 bases; junction bases not matched to a gene: 13. Germline CDR1 and CDR2: SQVTM and ANQGSEA. This CDR3 is built from 15 residues. In DNA form, the CDR3 reads TGCAGCGTAGAGAGACGGGACAGGGGATCACACGAGCAGTACTTC. It specifies CSVERRDRGSHEQYF.

The chain has TRBV5-6 and TRBJ1-1; 8 bases match TRBD1. In germline, CDR1 is SGHDT, CDR2 YYEEEE. The CDR3 runs to 18 residues. V shed 3 bases, J shed 2 bases, and the junction held 15 bases outside the gene matches. CDR3 amino acids: CASSSWGGQGGGNTEAFF. CDR3 coding DNA: TGTGCCAGCAGCTCTTGGGGCGGACAGGGCGGGGGAAACACTGAAGCTTTCTTT.

The genes are TRBV18 and TRBJ2-7; TRBD2 matches at 7 bases. CDR3 length: 14 residues. The J segment lost 3 bases and the V segment lost 3 bases, leaving 5 bases of the junction unmatched. Germline CDR1 and CDR2: KGHSH and LQKENI. CDR3 bases: TGTGCCAGCTCACCTGGGGAGGGCGGCTACGAGCAGTACTTC. The encoded protein is CASSPGEGGYEQYF.

This chain connects TRBV3-1 (or the pseudogene TRBV3-2) to TRBJ2-1, with 11 bases matching TRBD2. Germline V gene data show CDR1 as LGHDT and CDR2 as YNNKEL (reference sequence). After removal of 0 bases from V and 9 bases from J, the junction contained 7 bases not matched to a gene. The CDR3 runs 16 residues. The CDR3 DNA is TGTGCCAGCAGCCAAGACCCTATAGCGGGGGGGCGTGAGCAGTTCTTC. Translation gives CASSQDPIAGGREQFF.

The gene calls are TRBV30 and TRBJ2-7, with TRBD1 identical over 7 bases. V shed 3 bases and J 0 bases; nucleotides not matched to a gene: 5. Per the germline V gene, CDR1 is GTSNPN and CDR2 is SVGIG (reference sequence). This CDR3 spans 14 amino acids. CDR3 loop: CAWSPGQSSYEQYF. The CDR3 DNA reads as TGTGCCTGGAGCCCGGGACAGAGCTCCTACGAGCAGTACTTC.

The chain combines TRBV2 with TRBJ2-7; D call uncertain. The CDR3 spans 14 residues. Germline V gene lookup returns CDR1 SNHLY and CDR2 FYNNEI. The V end lost 4 bases, the J end lost 4 bases, and 14 bases lay between the germline ends. CDR3 protein: CASSVSGWGYEQYF. The DNA for the CDR3 is TGTGCCAGCAGTGTGTCGGGTTGGGGTTACGAGCAGTACTTC.

CDR3 residues: CASSETLRGTGYTF. The CDR3 DNA follows: TGTGCCAGCAGTGAGACGCTGAGAGGGACTGGCTACACCTTC. V is TRBV6-1 and J is TRBJ1-2, with D possibly being TRBD1 (5 bases). Germline assignment: CDR1 MNHNS and CDR2 SASEGT. The CDR3 has 14 residues. Trimming cost V 3 bases and J 7 bases, with 15 bases left between them.

This chain joins TRBV19 and TRBJ2-3, with D possibly matching TRBD2 (6 bases). The CDR3 runs to 15 residues. The V gene lost 4 bases and the J gene lost 4 bases, with 15 bases spanning the gap. Germline V lookup: CDR1 LNHDA, CDR2 SQIVND (reference sequence). CDR3 sequence (DNA): TGTGCCAGTAGTAAGGGACTTAGGTCCCCAGATACGCAGTATTTT. Its protein is CASSKGLRSPDTQYF. The full variable domain, completed using reference TRBV19 and TRBJ2-3, is DGGITQSPKYLFRKEGQNVTLSCEQNLNHDAMYWYRQDPGQGLRLIYYSQIVNDFQKGDIAEGYSVSREKKESFPLTVTSAQKNPTAFYLCASSKGLRSPDTQYFGPGTRLTVL.

The DNA of the CDR3 is TGTGCCAGCAGTGGGCCTAGCGGGGCCCTGGGTGAGCAGTACTTC. It specifies CASSGPSGALGEQYF. The rearrangement uses TRBV6-4 and TRBJ2-7; 9 bases are shared with TRBD2. This CDR3 comprises 15 residues. Germline assignment: CDR1 MRHNA and CDR2 SNTAGT. J lost 7 bases, V lost 4 bases, and 11 bases had no gene match.

This rearrangement joins TRBV19 to TRBJ2-1; D might be TRBD1 (6 bases). V gave up 3 bases and J gave up 5 bases, with 14 bases separating them. This CDR3 is 15 amino acids long. Per germline, CDR1 LNHDA and CDR2 SQIVND (reference sequence). Written as DNA, the CDR3 is TGTGCCAGTAGTATTGGCAGGGGATTTGACAATGAGCAGTTCTTC. Translating gives CASSIGRGFDNEQFF.

The J gene is TRBJ1-1, the V gene TRBV19; the D is unclear. Germline V CDR1 and CDR2: LNHDA, SQIVND (reference sequence). Trimming removed 4 bases from V and 8 bases from J, with 14 bases in between. The CDR3 is 13 residues long. The DNA for the CDR3 is TGTGCCAGTAGTAGAACCGACGGGGAGGAAGCTTTCTTT. It encodes CASSRTDGEEAFF.

The chain is built from TRBV27 and TRBJ2-1, with D uncertain. Trimming shortened V by 0 bases and J by 6 bases, and 12 bases separated the two germline ends. Germline CDR1 and CDR2: MNHEY and SMNVEV (reference sequence). The CDR3 totals 15 residues. This CDR3 is CASSLSGSVFNEQFF. The CDR3 nucleotides read TGTGCCAGCAGTTTATCAGGGTCAGTATTCAATGAGCAGTTCTTC.

The sample holds one count of this clone. The chain couples TRBV11-2 to TRBJ2-2; tentatively, D is TRBD1 or TRBD2 (6 bases each). CDR3 length: 17 residues. CDR1 is SGHAT and CDR2 is FQNNGV in the germline V gene. V lost 6 bases and J lost 0, with 17 bases in between. CDR3 sequence reads: CASSGVGGHTNTGELFF. In nucleotides, the CDR3 is TGTGCCAGCAGTGGGGTAGGGGGGCACACGAACACCGGGGAGCTGTTTTTT.

The chain is built from TRBV6-5 and TRBJ2-2; no clear D. CDR3 length equals 12 residues. V lost 6 bases, J lost 5 bases, and 7 bases lay in between. CDR1 and CDR2 (germline): MNHEY, SVGAGI. The DNA of the CDR3 is TGTGCCAGCAGAAAAGAAACCGGGGAGCTGTTTTTT. Its translation: CASRKETGELFF.

This sequence joins TRBV5-5 and TRBJ2-2, with D unclear. The CDR3 has 15 amino acids. The germline V and J ends were trimmed by 2 bases and 6 bases, with 14 bases remaining between them. The V gene's germline CDR1 is SGHKS and CDR2 YYEKEE (reference sequence). The CDR3, as DNA: TGTGCCAGCAGCTTACCACTATCTCAGGCCGGGGAGCTGTTTTTT. Translating it yields CASSLPLSQAGELFF.

The chain links TRBV19 to TRBJ1-4; possibly TRBD1 for D (5 bases). The CDR3 totals 15 residues. Germline V gene data show CDR1 as LNHDA and CDR2 as SQIVND (reference sequence). V shed 3 bases and J shed 3 bases, with 11 bases lying between them. The CDR3 loop reads CASSMKQAANEKLFF. In nucleotides, the CDR3 is TGTGCCAGTAGTATGAAACAGGCGGCTAATGAAAAACTGTTTTTT.